Listed here are 27 T cell receptor beta chains from one sample, sequenced in a study of blood T cell repertoires in COVID-19. Some clones are missing from TCRdb's copy, which holds only in-frame ones; the method was immunoSEQ multiplex PCR. The sample lists roughly 150,000 clones, about 80% occurring once. The sequenced sample was peripheral blood. The source of these receptors is a human donor in a cohort sampled during active COVID-19.

This clone appeared a single time. This chain joins TRBV4-2 and TRBJ1-2; 12 bases are shared with TRBD1. The CDR3 length is 18 residues. J gave up 8 bases and V 3 bases, and 16 bases lay outside the gene matches. Looked up from germline, CDR1 is LGHNA and CDR2 is YNFKEQ. CDR3 protein: CASSHLFRDRGLLGGYTF. In nucleotides, the CDR3 is TGTGCCAGCAGCCATCTTTTCCGGGACAGGGGGCTTCTGGGAGGCTACACCTTC.

The chain carries TRBV15 and TRBJ2-7; possible D gene TRBD1, 5 bases. Germline CDR1 and CDR2: LNHNV and YYDKDF (reference sequence). Trimming took off 0 bases at V and 7 bases at J, with 16 bases between the two ends. This CDR3 spans 15 amino acids. CDR3 in amino acids: CATSREGRASAEQYF. In DNA form, the CDR3 reads TGTGCCACCAGCAGAGAAGGCAGGGCTTCTGCGGAGCAGTACTTC. Complete variable domain (other parts from reference TRBV15 and TRBJ2-7): DAMVIQNPRYQVTQFGKPVTLSCSQTLNHNVMYWYQQKSSQAPKLLFHYYDKDFNNEADTPDNFQSRRPNTSFCFLDIRSPGLGDTAMYLCATSREGRASAEQYFGPGTRLTVT.

J is TRBJ1-4 and V is TRBV3-1 (or the pseudogene TRBV3-2); D perhaps matches TRBD1 (6 bases). The CDR3 runs 18 residues. The germline V and J ends were trimmed by 0 bases and 3 bases, with 17 bases remaining between them. Germline lookup yields CDR1 LGHDT and CDR2 YNNKEL (reference sequence). The CDR3 protein is CASSQDFAGATANEKLFF. Written as DNA, the CDR3 is TGTGCCAGCAGCCAAGATTTCGCAGGGGCGACAGCTAATGAAAAACTGTTTTTT.

The chain employs TRBV15 and TRBJ2-7, with D possibly TRBD1 on 5 matching bases. Germline V lookup: CDR1 LNHNV, CDR2 YYDKDF (reference sequence). V was cut by 0 bases and J by 2 bases, with 11 bases left in between. This CDR3 contains 15 residues. CDR3 bases: TGTGCCACCAGCAGAGAAAGGCAGGGTGCCTACGAGCAGTACTTC. It translates to CATSRERQGAYEQYF. Supplemented by reference TRBV15 and TRBJ2-7, the full variable domain reads DAMVIQNPRYQVTQFGKPVTLSCSQTLNHNVMYWYQQKSSQAPKLLFHYYDKDFNNEADTPDNFQSRRPNTSFCFLDIRSPGLGDTAMYLCATSRERQGAYEQYFGPGTRLTVT.

The rearrangement uses TRBV1 and TRBJ2-5; TRBD2, the table's D call, lacks a check against the DNA. TRBV1 is designated a pseudogene. The CDR3 runs 14 residues. CDR3 in DNA: TGCACCAGCAGCCAAAACGGGGGGGCTGAGACCCAGTACTTC. Its protein product is CTSSQNGGAETQYF.

The chain couples TRBV5-1 to TRBJ1-3, with a tentative D call TRBD1 (6 bases). Germline CDR1 and CDR2: SGHRS and YFSETQ. The CDR3 runs to 14 residues. Trimming shortened V by 7 bases and J by 3 bases, and 14 bases separated the two germline ends. The CDR3 coding sequence is TGCGCCAGCCAGCCAGGGGTCCTTGGAAACACCATATATTTT. Residues: CASQPGVLGNTIYF.

The J gene is TRBJ2-1, the V gene TRBV19, with TRBD2 matching 9 bases. CDR1 is LNHDA, CDR2 SQIVND, per germline (reference sequence). CDR3 length: 16 amino acids. J gave up 6 bases and V 7 bases, and 13 bases lay outside the gene matches. This chain's CDR3 is CASIPSGLAGFNEQFF. The CDR3 DNA is TGTGCCAGTATCCCCAGCGGTCTAGCGGGGTTCAATGAGCAGTTCTTC.

This sequence joins TRBV5-4 and TRBJ2-5; 7 positions match TRBD1. The CDR3 is 13 residues long. CDR1 is SGHNT and CDR2 is YYREEE in the germline V gene (reference sequence). With 6 bases clipped from V and 2 bases from J, the junction kept 4 bases outside the gene matches. The CDR3 spells CASKTGLQETQYF. The CDR3 coding sequence is TGTGCCAGCAAGACAGGGCTACAAGAGACCCAGTACTTC.

In its sample, this clone was seen once. The rearrangement uses TRBV7-2 and TRBJ2-3; 8 bases are shared with TRBD2. The CDR3 sequence is 16 residues long. Germline CDR1 reads SGHTA; CDR2 reads FQGNSA. V shed 5 bases, J shed 5 bases, and the junction held 12 bases outside the gene matches. CDR3 coding DNA: TGTGCCAGCAGCCTCATCGGGGGGGCCAGAGTAGATACGCAGTATTTT. Translation: CASSLIGGARVDTQYF.

V and J are TRBV27 and TRBJ2-5; the match to TRBD1 covers 7 bases. CDR3 length: 16 residues. V shed 2 bases, J shed 6 bases, and the junction held 12 bases outside the gene matches. Germline V gene data show CDR1 as MNHEY and CDR2 as SMNVEV (reference sequence). CDR3 protein: CASSLTLRDSGKTQYF. The CDR3 nucleotides are TGTGCCAGCAGTTTAACCCTCCGGGACAGTGGAAAGACCCAGTACTTC.

This chain links TRBV3-1 (or the pseudogene TRBV3-2) with TRBJ2-3, with D unresolved. V dropped 1 base and J dropped 0 bases, with 8 bases sitting between them. The CDR3 is 15 residues long. Per germline, CDR1 LGHDT and CDR2 YNNKEL (reference sequence). In nucleotides, the CDR3 is TGTGCCAGCAGCCAAGTCAGATCCAGCACAGATACGCAGTATTTT. Its protein is CASSQVRSSTDTQYF.

This sequence joins TRBV29-1 and TRBJ2-1; D may be TRBD1 (5 bases). The V gene lost 1 base and the J gene lost 4 bases, with 11 bases spanning the gap. CDR3 length: 14 amino acids. The germline gives CDR1 SQVTM, CDR2 ANQGSEA. The CDR3 here is CSVEGQKVYNEQFF. CDR3 nucleotides: TGCAGCGTTGAAGGACAGAAGGTATACAATGAGCAGTTCTTC.

This clone was found a few times. The rearrangement uses TRBV4-1 and TRBJ1-2, with 9 nucleotides matching TRBD1. V trimming: 1 base; J trimming: 1 base; junction bases outside the gene matches: 7. Germline V CDR1 and CDR2: MGHRA, YSYEKL. The length of the CDR3 is 17 residues. Here the CDR3 reads CASSQVGTGRFNYGYTF. The CDR3 nucleotides are TGCGCCAGCAGCCAAGTTGGGACAGGGCGCTTTAACTATGGCTACACCTTC.

This chain joins TRBV7-9 and TRBJ2-2; 8 nucleotides agree with TRBD1. Germline V gene data show CDR1 as SEHNR and CDR2 as FQNEAQ (reference sequence). This CDR3 has 15 amino acids. J was trimmed by 6 bases and V by 5 bases; bases with no gene match: 8. The CDR3 DNA follows: TGTGCCAGCAGCCCGCCGGACAGGGTGGCCGGGGAGCTGTTTTTT. Protein sequence: CASSPPDRVAGELFF.

This clone was seen a handful of times. This chain joins TRBV19 and TRBJ2-2; perhaps TRBD2 as D (5 bases). Trimming removed 1 base from V and 1 base from J, with 10 bases in between. The CDR3 covers 16 residues. CDR1 LNHDA and CDR2 SQIVND come from the germline V gene (reference sequence). The CDR3 spells CASSIGPAENTGELFF. The CDR3 DNA sequence: TGTGCCAGTAGTATAGGGCCAGCGGAGAACACCGGGGAGCTGTTTTTT.

V gene TRBV7-3 combines with J gene TRBJ2-5; 11 nucleotides line up with TRBD2. Germline assignment: CDR1 SGHTA and CDR2 FQGTGA. The CDR3 totals 15 residues. With 5 bases clipped from V and 5 bases from J, the junction kept 7 bases outside the gene matches. For the CDR3, the DNA is TGTGCCAGCAGCCGTAGCGGGGGGGCACGGGAGACCCAGTACTTC. Its protein product is CASSRSGGARETQYF. Full variable domain (rest looked up from reference TRBV7-3 and TRBJ2-5): GAGVSQTPSNKVTEKGKYVELRCDPISGHTALYWYRQSLGQGPEFLIYFQGTGAADDSGLPNDRFFAVRPEGSVSTLKIQRTERGDSAVYLCASSRSGGARETQYFGPGTRLLVL.

This chain joins TRBV10-1 and TRBJ1-5; a weak D match, TRBD1 (6 bases). Germline V gene sequence: CDR1 WNHNN, CDR2 SYGVQD (reference sequence). The CDR3 totals 11 residues. DNA of the CDR3: TGCCCGCCGGACAGAAATCAGCCCCAGCATTTT. This codes for CPPDRNQPQHF.

This chain joins TRBV12-3 or TRBV12-4 and TRBJ2-3; TRBD1 aligns across 10 bases. With V trimmed by 6 bases and J by 11 bases, 8 bases remained unmatched. This CDR3 contains 13 residues. CDR3 sequence reads: CASSPPWDRGQYF. The CDR3 nucleotides are TGTGCCAGCAGCCCCCCTTGGGACAGGGGGCAGTATTTT.

This sequence joins TRBV5-1 and TRBJ2-3; tentatively, D is TRBD2 (5 bases). V was trimmed by 0 bases and J by 7 bases, leaving 9 bases between them. Germline V gene data show CDR1 as SGHRS and CDR2 as YFSETQ. The CDR3 runs 13 residues. The CDR3 protein is CASSLGLGNTQYF. The CDR3 bases are TGCGCCAGCAGCTTGGGGCTCGGGAATACGCAGTATTTT.

The gene calls are TRBV4-1 and TRBJ2-1; 8 nucleotides match TRBD2. The ends lost 0 bases at V and 5 bases at J; junction bases unmatched: 12. The CDR3 loop spans 18 amino acids. Germline-derived CDR1 and CDR2 are MGHRA and YSYEKL. The CDR3, as DNA: TGCGCCAGCAGCCAAGAAGAGGTGGCTGCGGGGGGTCACAATGAGCAGTTCTTC. This sequence encodes CASSQEEVAAGGHNEQFF.

CDR3 nucleotide sequence: TGTGCCAGCAGTTACTGGGCTAGCGGGGTTTACGAGCAGTACTTC. Amino acids: CASSYWASGVYEQYF. This chain links TRBV6-2 or TRBV6-3 with TRBJ2-7; 9 nucleotides match TRBD2. Germline V CDR1 and CDR2: MNHEY, SVGEGT. This CDR3 spans 15 amino acids. With 1 base clipped from V and 4 bases from J, the junction kept 5 bases outside the gene matches.

The gene calls are TRBV7-9 and TRBJ2-7; D is perhaps TRBD2 (6 bases). Trimming cost V 5 bases and J 0 bases, with 11 bases left between them. The CDR3 totals 14 residues. The germline gives CDR1 SEHNR, CDR2 FQNEAQ (reference sequence). CDR3 sequence reads: CASSQRLDSYEQYF. As DNA, the CDR3 is TGTGCCAGCAGCCAACGACTAGACTCCTACGAGCAGTACTTC.

For the CDR3, the DNA is TGTGCCAGCAGCGTCCAGGGGGGTCGACACTCTGGGGCCAACGTCCTGACTTTC. Protein product: CASSVQGGRHSGANVLTF. This sequence joins TRBV7-8 and TRBJ2-6, with a possible D match to TRBD1 (7 bases). Per germline, CDR1 SGHVS and CDR2 FQNEAQ. The germline V and J ends were trimmed by 5 bases and 0 bases, with 17 bases remaining between them. This CDR3 contains 18 residues.

This clone was detected only once. The chain recombines TRBV5-1 with TRBJ2-2; 9 positions match TRBD1. Germline V CDR1 and CDR2: SGHRS, YFSETQ. The CDR3 length is 16 residues. Trimming cost V 0 bases and J 4 bases; bases outside gene matches: 4. The CDR3 here is CASSLVTGGGTGELFF. The CDR3 DNA follows: TGCGCCAGCAGCTTGGTGACAGGGGGAGGCACCGGGGAGCTGTTTTTT.

The chain joins TRBV2 to TRBJ2-1; 9 nucleotides align to TRBD2. CDR1 is SNHLY, CDR2 FYNNEI, per germline. With V trimmed by 7 bases and J by 0 bases, 4 bases remained unmatched. The length of the CDR3 is 15 residues. The CDR3 sequence: CASKPTSGSYNEQFF. The DNA of the CDR3 is TGTGCCAGCAAACCGACTAGCGGCTCCTACAATGAGCAGTTCTTC.

This clone was seen a few times. The chain combines TRBV2 with TRBJ2-3; D is perhaps TRBD1 (7 bases). This CDR3 contains 15 residues. In germline, CDR1 is SNHLY, CDR2 FYNNEI. V lost 3 bases and J lost 0, with 10 bases in between. CDR3 sequence (DNA): TGTGCCAGCAGTGACAGGGGGACTAGCACAGATACGCAGTATTTT. Protein sequence: CASSDRGTSTDTQYF. Full variable domain (outside the CDR3, taken from reference TRBV2 and TRBJ2-3): EPEVTQTPSHQVTQMGQEVILRCVPISNHLYFYWYRQILGQKVEFLVSFYNNEISEKSEIFDDQFSVERPDGSNFTLKIRSTKLEDSAMYFCASSDRGTSTDTQYFGPGTRLTVL.

The genes are TRBV5-1 and TRBJ1-2; a weak D match, TRBD1 (5 bases). The germline gives CDR1 SGHRS, CDR2 YFSETQ. The CDR3 has 15 residues. Trimming removed 4 bases at V and 0 bases at J, with 13 bases between. In DNA, the CDR3 is TGCGCCAGCAGCCAAATGGGGGGAGCTAACTATGGCTACACCTTC. Translating gives CASSQMGGANYGYTF.